The 24 T cell receptor beta chains below all came from one sample that was sequenced in a study of blood T cells in healthy people across ages. Alongside a J-beta primer mix, a sample-barcoded 5' primer served in a second PCR lasting about 7 to 11 cycles. TCRdb re-called the 5' RACE reads with MiXCR, one entry per CDR3 protein. Here the sample spans about 1.7 million distinct CDR3 sequences, 28% being singletons. Sequencing was done on a sample of blood. The receptors were sampled from a woman younger than 45 in good health.

This clonotype was counted many times. The chain couples TRBV5-1 to TRBJ2-6, with D possibly TRBD2 on 5 matching bases. This CDR3 is built from 15 residues. Germline V lookup: CDR1 SGHRS, CDR2 YFSETQ. V was trimmed by 0 bases and J by 2 bases, leaving 6 bases between them. CDR3 sequence reads: CASSLDGAGANVLTF. The CDR3 DNA is TGCGCCAGCAGCTTGGACGGGGCTGGGGCCAACGTCCTGACTTTC.

The table lists this clonotype with many counts. The chain has TRBV5-1 and TRBJ2-7; TRBD1 matches 8 bases. The CDR3 has 14 amino acids. The trim removed 3 bases at V and 2 bases at J, leaving 4 bases unmatched. Germline assignment: CDR1 SGHRS and CDR2 YFSETQ. The CDR3 sequence is CASSYRQGPYEQYF. As DNA, the CDR3 is TGCGCCAGCAGCTATAGACAGGGGCCCTACGAGCAGTACTTC.

The chain is built from TRBV24-1 and TRBJ2-3; 10 positions match TRBD1. V trimming: 4 bases; J trimming: 4 bases; junction bases outside the gene matches: 7. The CDR3 is 16 residues long. Germline CDR1 is KGHDR and CDR2 is SFDVKD. Written as DNA, the CDR3 is TGTGCCACCAGTGACCGAAGGGACAGGGGCTCAGATACGCAGTATTTT. This codes for CATSDRRDRGSDTQYF.

This rearrangement joins TRBV25-1 to TRBJ2-1; 7 nucleotides match TRBD2. Trimming removed 6 bases from V and 15 bases from J; junction bases left unmatched: 11. Germline V gives CDR1 MGHDK, CDR2 SYGVNS. CDR3 length: 12 residues. CDR3: CASRALGGRLFF. As DNA, the CDR3 is TGTGCCAGCAGGGCGCTGGGGGGGAGGCTGTTCTTC.

This clonotype came up many times. This CDR3 reads CSASHGYGYTF. CDR3 coding DNA: TGCAGTGCTAGTCACGGTTATGGCTACACCTTC. V is TRBV20-1 and J is TRBJ1-2; D gene unclear. The germline V gene has CDR1 DFQATT and CDR2 SNEGSKA (reference sequence). The CDR3 loop spans 11 amino acids. The V end lost 3 bases, the J end lost 5 bases, and 7 bases lay between the germline ends.

Worth noting for this clonotype: A read error may explain this, as a much larger clone is one base away. CDR3 DNA sequence: TGTGCCAGCAGCTTGGGACCCTTCGAGACTGAAGCTTTCTTT. Translation: CASSLGPFETEAFF. The chain joins TRBV5-6 to TRBJ1-1, with D unclear. V gave up 0 bases and J gave up 5 bases, with 11 bases separating them. Germline values: CDR1 SGHDT, CDR2 YYEEEE. The CDR3 consists of 14 residues.

This clonotype appeared a few times. The V gene is TRBV6-2 or TRBV6-3, the J gene TRBJ2-5; no clear D gene. CDR3 size: 14 residues. V gave up 3 bases and J gave up 2 bases, with 10 bases separating them. The V gene's germline CDR1 is MNHEY and CDR2 SVGEGT. Here the CDR3 reads CASSYTAEQETQYF. DNA for the CDR3: TGTGCCAGCAGTTATACCGCGGAACAAGAGACCCAGTACTTC.

This clonotype was seen only a few times. The rearrangement links TRBV12-3 or TRBV12-4 to TRBJ2-1; the D is unclear. Trimming cost V 5 bases and J 0 bases, with 11 bases left between them. The CDR3 is 15 amino acids. CDR3 region: CASSPGPYSYNEQFF. The CDR3, as DNA: TGTGCCAGCAGTCCCGGGCCTTACTCCTACAATGAGCAGTTCTTC.

This clonotype has ten or more counts. Sequence at one end of the junction differs from germline and may be a read error. V usage is TRBV5-1 and J usage is TRBJ1-5, with D maybe TRBD1 (6 bases). Per the germline V gene, CDR1 is SGHRS and CDR2 is YFSETQ. CDR3 length equals 13 residues. The CDR3 DNA is TGTGCCAGCAGCTTAGACAGGAATCAGCCCCAGCATTTT. Residues: CASSLDRNQPQHF.

The rearrangement links TRBV2 to TRBJ1-2; 7 positions agree with TRBD1. The V segment lost 4 bases and the J segment 4 bases; nucleotides outside the gene matches: 6. The germline gives CDR1 SNHLY, CDR2 FYNNEI. The CDR3 length is 14 residues. The CDR3 DNA sequence: TGTGCCAGCAGTGTAAGACAGGGTAGCTATGGCTACACCTTC. It yields the protein CASSVRQGSYGYTF.

The genes are TRBV4-3 and TRBJ2-5; D remains unclear. The CDR3 length is 14 residues. Germline CDR1 and CDR2: LGHNA and YSLEER. V shed 4 bases and J shed 4 bases, with 13 bases lying between them. This CDR3 is CASSRDGLSETQYF. CDR3 coding DNA: TGCGCCAGCAGCCGAGATGGGCTATCAGAGACCCAGTACTTC.

This clonotype was seen a few times. V gene TRBV5-1 combines with J gene TRBJ1-1; no definite D call. V was shortened by 6 bases and J by 1 base, with 10 bases between the two germline ends. This CDR3 comprises 13 residues. CDR1 is SGHRS and CDR2 is YFSETQ in the germline V gene. This CDR3 reads CASTKTENTEAFF. CDR3 coding DNA: TGCGCCAGCACCAAGACGGAGAACACTGAAGCTTTCTTT. The entire variable domain, with the rest obtained from reference TRBV5-1 and TRBJ1-1, is as follows: KAGVTQTPRYLIKTRGQQVTLSCSPISGHRSVSWYQQTPGQGLQFLFEYFSETQRNKGNFPGRFSGRQFSNSRSEMNVSTLELGDSALYLCASTKTENTEAFFGQGTRLTVV.

The CDR3 region is CASSGPGGSVTTDTQYF. CDR3 coding DNA: TGTGCCAGCAGCGGCCCCGGGGGTAGCGTTACCACAGATACGCAGTATTTT. This chain uses TRBV9 with TRBJ2-3, with D tentatively TRBD2 (6 bases). CDR1 is SGDLS, CDR2 YYNGEE, per germline. V was cut by 3 bases and J by 2 bases, with 19 bases left in between. This CDR3 has 17 amino acids.

Concerning this clonotype: A much larger clone lies a single base off, so this may be a read error. The CDR3 is CASNQGTHEQYF. The CDR3 bases are TGTGCCAGCAACCAGGGGACCCACGAGCAGTACTTC. The V and J genes are TRBV7-9 and TRBJ2-4; D is perhaps TRBD1 (6 bases). The J call could be wrong; TRBJ2-7 is a better fit for the DNA end. The CDR3 spans 12 residues. Germline-derived CDR1 and CDR2 are SEHNR and FQNEAQ (reference sequence).

The chain uses TRBV29-1 and TRBJ2-1, with 8 bases matching TRBD1. The CDR3 consists of 14 residues. The germline V gene has CDR1 SQVTM and CDR2 ANQGSEA. V lost 3 bases, J lost 10 bases, and 11 bases stayed unmatched. CDR3 nucleotide sequence: TGCAGCGTTGAGGGTGGACAGGGCTGGGACGAGCAGTTCTTC. This encodes CSVEGGQGWDEQFF.

This clonotype was seen repeatedly, ten times or more. The chain recombines TRBV6-5 with TRBJ1-6; D is unresolved. CDR3 length equals 12 residues. Trimming stripped 9 bases from V and 7 bases from J, with 10 bases between. Germline CDR1 and CDR2: MNHEY and SVGAGI. The CDR3 DNA reads TGTGCCAGTCGCCTCGGGAATTCACCCCTCCACTTT. This codes for CASRLGNSPLHF.

In nucleotides, the CDR3 is TGTGCCAGCAGTTCCATTAACAGGGGAAACTATGGCTACACCTTC. It yields the protein CASSSINRGNYGYTF. The chain recombines TRBV27 with TRBJ1-2, with TRBD1 matching 7 bases. Germline V CDR1 and CDR2: MNHEY, SMNVEV (reference sequence). The CDR3 has 15 amino acids. The J segment lost 2 bases and the V segment lost 4 bases, leaving 7 bases of the junction unmatched.

With respect to this clonotype: A much larger clone differs by one base, so this may be a read error. Here the CDR3 reads CARGSGQGYEQYF. The CDR3 DNA follows: TGTGCCAGGGGATCGGGACAGGGCTACGAGCAGTACTTC. This sequence joins TRBV6-6 and TRBJ2-7, with 9 bases identical to TRBD1. Germline V gives CDR1 MNHNY, CDR2 SVGAGI (reference sequence). V was clipped by 9 bases and J by 3 bases; unmatched bases: 6. This CDR3 is 13 amino acids long.

This clonotype was observed a handful of times. V gene TRBV28 combines with J gene TRBJ1-6; D gene uncertain. The V end was cut by 10 bases, the J end by 7 bases, with 14 bases between. Germline V gene data show CDR1 as MDHEN and CDR2 as SYDVKM. CDR3 length: 13 amino acids. The CDR3 region is CATRTRPNSPLHF. Here the CDR3 DNA reads TGTGCCACTCGGACGCGACCGAATTCACCCCTCCACTTT.

This clonotype was seen a few times. The gene calls are TRBV5-1 and TRBJ1-5; possibly TRBD1 for D (6 bases). CDR1 is SGHRS, CDR2 YFSETQ, per germline. The V end lost 1 base, the J end lost 4 bases, and 12 bases lay between the germline ends. The CDR3 totals 15 residues. In DNA form, the CDR3 reads TGCGCCAGCAGCTTGACAGGGAAATTAAATCAGCCCCAGCATTTT. This gives the protein CASSLTGKLNQPQHF.

This clonotype showed up just once. The chain combines TRBV19 with TRBJ1-2, with 12 bases aligning to TRBD1. CDR1 LNHDA and CDR2 SQIVND come from the germline V gene (reference sequence). The V segment lost 8 bases and the J segment 7 bases; nucleotides outside the gene matches: 11. The CDR3 is made up of 15 amino acids. The DNA for the CDR3 is TGTGCCAGTTGCAGTTCCGGGACAGGGGGCGGTGGCTACACCTTC. Its protein is CASCSSGTGGGGYTF.

Details on this clonotype: One junction end disagrees with the germline gene, perhaps due to a read error. V usage is TRBV5-6 and J usage is TRBJ2-3; the D is unclear. Germline V gives CDR1 SGHDT, CDR2 YYEEEE. This CDR3 has 16 amino acids. CDR3 nucleotides: TGTGCCAGCAGCTTGGGTTCCACGAGGAGCACAGATACGCAGGATTTT. Amino acids: CASSLGSTRSTDTQDF.

This clonotype was counted between two and nine times. V and J are TRBV10-2 and TRBJ1-6; D remains unclear. Looked up from germline, CDR1 is WSHSY and CDR2 is SAAADI. This CDR3 region has 15 residues. Trimming removed 4 bases at V and 8 bases at J, with 15 bases between. The CDR3 nucleotides are TGCGCCAGCAGTGTTAAGGAGCTGGGTTATTCACCCCTCCACTTT. It is translated as CASSVKELGYSPLHF.

This clonotype was detected a few times. V usage is TRBV7-9 and J usage is TRBJ1-2; TRBD1 might be the D (6 bases). V lost 6 bases, J lost 6 bases, and 17 bases lay in between. CDR3 size: 14 residues. Looked up from germline, CDR1 is SEHNR and CDR2 is FQNEAQ (reference sequence). CDR3 bases: TGTGCCAGCAGAGTTGGGGCAGGGGAGGATGGCTACACCTTC. This translates into CASRVGAGEDGYTF.